What follows are 16 T cell receptor beta chains derived from one specimen sequenced in a study of Ad26.COV2.S vaccination and SARS-CoV-2 variants. TCRdb's copy holds only in-frame clones and misses some; the assay was immunoSEQ multiplex PCR. The data show 200,000 to 250,000 clones, with 70% to 90% seen just once and about 11% held by the top ten. The treatment: about 20 received Ad26.COV2.S at low or high dose, single or two shots; a few received placebo; per-sample allocation not given. Collection of the samples took place on day 63 after the first injection of vaccine or placebo. The starting material was peripheral blood, obtained in a trial of Ad26.COV2.S vaccine versus placebo. These receptors were collected from a person aged 18-60 years who received the Ad26.COV2.S COVID-19 vaccine or a placebo.

V usage is TRBV15 and J usage is TRBJ2-7; D might be TRBD1 (6 bases). Trimming shortened V by 5 bases and J by 4 bases, and 12 bases separated the two germline ends. The CDR3 loop spans 13 amino acids. CDR1 and CDR2 from the germline V gene are LNHNV and YYDKDF (reference sequence). This CDR3 reads CATSAQQGYEQYF. DNA for the CDR3: TGTGCCACCAGCGCCCAACAGGGTTACGAGCAGTACTTC. The whole variable domain, filled in from reference TRBV15 and TRBJ2-7, reads DAMVIQNPRYQVTQFGKPVTLSCSQTLNHNVMYWYQQKSSQAPKLLFHYYDKDFNNEADTPDNFQSRRPNTSFCFLDIRSPGLGDTAMYLCATSAQQGYEQYFGPGTRLTVT.

The rearrangement uses TRBV11-3 and TRBJ1-1; D is unresolved. The CDR3 has 12 amino acids. Germline assignment: CDR1 SGHNT and CDR2 YENEEA. With 3 bases removed from V and 6 bases from J, the gap between germline ends came to 8 bases. CDR3 residues: CASSFEGAEAFF. The CDR3 nucleotides are TGTGCCAGCAGCTTCGAGGGAGCTGAAGCTTTCTTT.

This sequence joins TRBV4-3 and TRBJ2-1; 7 bases align to TRBD2. The CDR3 has 15 amino acids. Germline V gives CDR1 LGHNA, CDR2 YSLEER. The J segment lost 6 bases and the V segment lost 1 base, leaving 6 bases of the junction unmatched. The CDR3 DNA follows: TGCGCCAGCAGCCAAGGTGGGGGAGGGGCCAATGAGCAGTTCTTC. Amino acids: CASSQGGGGANEQFF.

The chain uses TRBV10-1 and TRBJ2-2; unclear D gene. Germline CDR1 reads WNHNN; CDR2 reads SYGVQD (reference sequence). V lost 6 bases and J 3 bases, leaving 11 bases between the germline ends. The CDR3 consists of 14 residues. This chain's CDR3 is CASRRQLDTGELFF. Here the CDR3 DNA reads TGCGCCAGCAGACGTCAGTTAGACACCGGGGAGCTGTTTTTT.

The chain joins TRBV27 to TRBJ2-3; D is uncertain. Germline V CDR1 and CDR2: MNHEY, SMNVEV (reference sequence). The ends were cut back, 6 bases at V and 2 bases at J, with 15 bases in the middle. The CDR3 consists of 15 residues. The CDR3 is CASRPSRANTDTQYF. CDR3 nucleotide sequence: TGTGCCAGCAGGCCCTCTAGGGCTAACACAGATACGCAGTATTTT.

About this clone: This same CDR3 is encoded by further DNA sequences in the sample. This chain joins TRBV5-1 and TRBJ2-7, with D perhaps being TRBD1 or TRBD2 (5 bases each). V lost 4 bases, J lost 2 bases, and 10 bases lay in between. The CDR3 loop spans 13 amino acids. Germline CDR1 reads SGHRS; CDR2 reads YFSETQ. The CDR3 DNA reads as TGCGCCAGCAGCCCCCGGGGCCCCTACGAGCAGTACTTC. This encodes CASSPRGPYEQYF.

This clone has a single count. The CDR3 loop is CASSQEGGYGYTF. The CDR3 DNA sequence: TGCGCCAGCAGCCAAGAAGGGGGCTATGGCTACACCTTC. The V and J genes are TRBV4-1 and TRBJ1-2, with D perhaps TRBD1 (6 bases). Germline CDR1 reads MGHRA; CDR2 reads YSYEKL. V was trimmed by 0 bases and J by 4 bases, leaving 6 bases between them. The CDR3 has 13 amino acids.

This sequence joins TRBV6-1 and TRBJ2-3, with D possibly matching TRBD1 (5 bases). The ends were cut back, 2 bases at V and 1 base at J, with 10 bases in the middle. In germline, CDR1 is MNHNS, CDR2 SASEGT. The CDR3 extends over 15 amino acids. The CDR3 sequence is CASSESWGRTDTQYF. The CDR3 DNA follows: TGTGCCAGCAGTGAATCGTGGGGCCGCACAGATACGCAGTATTTT.

V and J are TRBV6-6 and TRBJ1-1; TRBD1 aligns across 9 bases. CDR1 and CDR2 (germline): MNHNY, SVGAGI (reference sequence). This CDR3 has 16 amino acids. With 4 bases clipped from V and 0 bases from J, the junction kept 6 bases outside the gene matches. In DNA form, the CDR3 reads TGTGCCAGCAGTTTACAGGGGGCAGGGGTGAACACTGAAGCTTTCTTT. Translation gives CASSLQGAGVNTEAFF.

The chain joins TRBV9 to TRBJ2-7; D uncertain. The CDR3 totals 15 residues. Germline CDR1 reads SGDLS; CDR2 reads YYNGEE. V lost 0 bases and J lost 0, with 10 bases in between. This CDR3 is CASSVGAGLSYEQYF. Written as DNA, the CDR3 is TGTGCCAGCAGCGTAGGGGCAGGCCTCTCCTACGAGCAGTACTTC.

The chain combines TRBV7-6 with TRBJ1-3, with D possibly matching TRBD1 (6 bases). Looked up from germline, CDR1 is SGHVS and CDR2 is FNYEAQ. The CDR3 length is 14 residues. The V and J ends lost 4 bases and 8 bases respectively, with 15 bases between them. The CDR3 loop reads CASSSSQGVDTIYF. The CDR3 DNA reads TGTGCCAGCAGCTCATCACAGGGTGTGGACACCATATATTTT.

This chain links TRBV6-6 with TRBJ2-2; 9 bases map to TRBD2. V was clipped by 3 bases and J by 4 bases; unmatched bases: 6. CDR1 MNHNY and CDR2 SVGAGI come from the germline V gene (reference sequence). The CDR3 covers 16 residues. For the CDR3, the DNA is TGTGCCAGCAGTTATCCTAGCGGGACCTTCACCGGGGAGCTGTTTTTT. Translation gives CASSYPSGTFTGELFF.

The chain carries TRBV12-3 or TRBV12-4 and TRBJ1-5; a weak D match, TRBD1 (6 bases). This CDR3 is built from 12 residues. The V and J ends lost 4 bases and 8 bases respectively, with 9 bases between them. Written as DNA, the CDR3 is TGTGCCAGCAGTTCGGGACAAAAGCCCCAGCATTTT. Amino acids: CASSSGQKPQHF.

V and J are TRBV5-5 and TRBJ2-7; TRBD2 aligns across 11 bases. The J segment lost 6 bases and the V segment lost 3 bases, leaving 11 bases of the junction unmatched. The germline V gene encodes CDR1 SGHKS and CDR2 YYEKEE (reference sequence). CDR3 length: 16 amino acids. The CDR3 protein is CASSSGTSGPLGEQYF. CDR3 nucleotides: TGTGCCAGCAGCTCAGGGACTAGCGGCCCGCTGGGCGAGCAGTACTTC.

The chain employs TRBV6-6 and TRBJ2-1; weak D call: TRBD1 (6 bases). The CDR3 consists of 17 residues. V was cut by 5 bases and J by 0 bases, with 17 bases left in between. Germline CDR1 MNHNY, CDR2 SVGAGI (reference sequence). The CDR3: CASSPRPGASSYNEQFF. CDR3 DNA: TGTGCCAGCAGTCCCCGCCCAGGGGCGAGCTCCTACAATGAGCAGTTCTTC.

This chain links TRBV11-2 with TRBJ2-7; 9 bases align to TRBD1. Germline V gene data show CDR1 as SGHAT and CDR2 as FQNNGV. This CDR3 is built from 14 residues. The V segment lost 5 bases and the J segment 5 bases; nucleotides outside the gene matches: 7. Here the CDR3 DNA reads TGTGCCAGCAGCCCCCGGGACAGGGAAAACGAGCAGTACTTC. Translation gives CASSPRDRENEQYF.